The source of this T cell receptor beta chain is a study of T cells after yellow fever vaccination. Study-wide results and limits: Researchers noted that a small share of clonotypes showed up in both CD4 and CD8 compartments. At around 96% for CD4 and over 80% for CD8, most primary-vaccination clones showed up again after the booster.

For TCR, cDNA came from 5'RACE template switching, which added a universal primer site and UMIs. Each CDR3 protein is one row after TCRdb ran MiXCR on the 5' RACE reads. This sample has a few hundred thousand distinct CDR3 sequences, with around 12% found just once. Germline loops: CDR1 SGHTA, CDR2 FQGNSA. This CDR3 is built from 16 residues. The ends were cut back, 4 bases at V and 7 bases at J, with 17 bases in the middle. This clonotype appeared many times. Its target is not known. The rearrangement joins TRBV7-2 to TRBJ1-6; D is ambiguous. This clonotype originated in a man between 18 and 29 years old who received the YFV17D yellow fever vaccine. The sample consisted of CD4+ T cells sorted from PBMCs, taken 15 days after the yellow fever booster vaccination. CDR3: CASSYRVTESNSPLHF. In DNA form, the CDR3 reads TGTGCCAGCAGCTACCGGGTGACCGAGAGCAATTCACCCCTCCACTTT.